This T cell receptor beta chain was sequenced in a study of shared clonotypes between healthy human individuals. V trimming: 2 bases; J trimming: 1 base; junction bases outside the gene matches: 5. Germline V CDR1 and CDR2: SGHRS, YFSETQ. This CDR3 comprises 16 residues. Some clones are missing from TCRdb's copy, which holds only in-frame ones; the method was immunoSEQ multiplex PCR. Of fewer than 2.5 million clones listed, over 85% are singletons. This receptor was identified in a man younger than 35 in good health. Some clones in this sample may be carry-over from other donors' samples. This rearrangement joins TRBV5-1 to TRBJ2-3; TRBD1 matches at 9 bases. The sequencing input was naive CD4+ T cells from PBMCs. Subset specified: CD45RA+ positively selected. CDR3 sequence: CASSFGQGSGTDTQYF. In DNA form, the CDR3 reads TGCGCCAGCAGCTTCGGACAGGGGAGCGGCACAGATACGCAGTATTTT.